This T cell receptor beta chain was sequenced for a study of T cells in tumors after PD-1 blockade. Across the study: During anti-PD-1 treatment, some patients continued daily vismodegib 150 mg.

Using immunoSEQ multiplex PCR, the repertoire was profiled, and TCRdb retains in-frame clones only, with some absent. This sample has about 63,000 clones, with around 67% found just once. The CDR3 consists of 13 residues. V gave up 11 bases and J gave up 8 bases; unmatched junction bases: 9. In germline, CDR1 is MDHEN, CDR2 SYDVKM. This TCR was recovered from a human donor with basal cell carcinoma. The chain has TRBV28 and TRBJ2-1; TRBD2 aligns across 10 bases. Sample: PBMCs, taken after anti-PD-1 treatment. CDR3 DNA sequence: TGTGCCGGAGGACTAGCGGTTGAAGATGAGCAGTTCTTC. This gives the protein CAGGLAVEDEQFF.